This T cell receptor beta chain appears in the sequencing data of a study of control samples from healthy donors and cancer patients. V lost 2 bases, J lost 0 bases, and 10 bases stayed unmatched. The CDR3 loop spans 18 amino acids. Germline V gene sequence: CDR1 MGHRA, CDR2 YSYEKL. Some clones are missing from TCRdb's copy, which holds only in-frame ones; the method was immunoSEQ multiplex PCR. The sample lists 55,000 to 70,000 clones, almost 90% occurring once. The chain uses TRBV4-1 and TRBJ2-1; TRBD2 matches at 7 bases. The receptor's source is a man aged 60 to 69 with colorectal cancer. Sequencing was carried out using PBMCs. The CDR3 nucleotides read TGCGCCAGCAGCCAAAACCAGCGGGGCCTCAGCTCCTACAATGAGCAGTTCTTC. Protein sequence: CASSQNQRGLSSYNEQFF.